This T cell receptor beta chain comes out of a study of blood T cells in healthy people across ages. A second 7 to 11 cycle PCR used barcoded and J-beta primers. Tagging of each cDNA molecule was performed by a template-switch adaptor with 12 random nucleotides. Each CDR3 protein gets one entry after TCRdb re-called the 5' RACE reads with MiXCR. Of roughly 640,000 distinct CDR3 sequences in the sample, about 30% were seen once. To note about this clonotype: Its antigen is as yet unknown.

Study results and caveats: The recorded TCR beta diversity per million T cells decreased in a roughly linear manner with age. The unsorted PBMCs prevented any conclusive comparison of naive versus antigen-experienced cells.

The TCR originated in a woman older than 75 in good health. Sequenced sample: blood.

The CDR3 spells CASSVLRGGVYNEQFF. DNA for the CDR3: TGTGCCAGCAGTGTTCTCCGTGGCGGGGTCTACAATGAGCAGTTCTTC. V gene TRBV14 combines with J gene TRBJ2-1; the D gene is possibly TRBD2 (6 bases). The CDR3 has 16 residues. The V and J ends lost 6 bases and 3 bases respectively, with 18 bases between them. Germline V gene sequence: CDR1 SGHDN, CDR2 FVKESK.